One sample yielded the 23 T cell receptor beta chains listed below, sequenced in a study of shared clonotypes between healthy human individuals. CD45RO-negative CD8 cells positively selected for CCR7 made up the naive population, which excluded terminally differentiated effector memory CD45RA+ cells. The table came from immunoSEQ multiplex PCR; TCRdb's copy has only in-frame clones and leaves some out. The sample has about 1,900,000 clones, about 95% seen once. The specimen was naive CD8+ T cells sorted from blood. The receptors originated from a man aged 18 to 29 in good health.

The table lists this clone with a few counts. The rearrangement links TRBV27 to TRBJ2-1, with a possible D match to TRBD2 (6 bases). V gave up 1 base and J gave up 9 bases, with 16 bases separating them. Germline values: CDR1 MNHEY, CDR2 SMNVEV (reference sequence). The CDR3 sequence is 15 residues long. CDR3: CASSLYAGSNAEQFF. The CDR3 DNA reads as TGTGCCAGCAGTTTATACGCCGGGAGTAATGCTGAGCAGTTCTTC.

The rearrangement uses TRBV28 and TRBJ1-6; D not certain. The CDR3 runs 14 residues. Germline V gene lookup returns CDR1 MDHEN and CDR2 SYDVKM. The V end lost 5 bases, the J end lost 6 bases, and 11 bases lay between the germline ends. The chain's CDR3 is CASSPPEVNSPLHF. CDR3 nucleotide sequence: TGTGCCAGCAGTCCCCCTGAAGTTAATTCACCCCTCCACTTT.

This chain uses TRBV9 with TRBJ1-2; TRBD1 might be the D (5 bases). From germline, CDR1 is SGDLS and CDR2 YYNGEE. The CDR3 runs to 16 residues. Trimming removed 4 bases from V and 7 bases from J, with 23 bases in between. The CDR3 DNA sequence: TGTGCCAGCAGCCCACGGGACGCCGCCATCCCCTTTGGCTACACCTTC. As protein: CASSPRDAAIPFGYTF.

The gene calls are TRBV27 and TRBJ2-5; D may match TRBD1 or TRBD2 (6 bases each). This CDR3 has 14 amino acids. Trimming removed 6 bases at V and 3 bases at J, with 14 bases between. The germline V gene encodes CDR1 MNHEY and CDR2 SMNVEV (reference sequence). For the CDR3, the DNA is TGTGCCAGCAGCTGGACGGGGGCGGAAGAGACCCAGTACTTC. Translation gives CASSWTGAEETQYF.

This chain joins TRBV2 and TRBJ2-2; possibly TRBD1 or TRBD2 for D (5 bases each). The V end was cut by 2 bases, the J end by 3 bases, with 7 bases between. CDR1 is SNHLY, CDR2 FYNNEI, per germline. The CDR3 contains 14 residues. The CDR3 DNA sequence: TGTGCCAGCAGTGAATTGGGGGACACCGGGGAGCTGTTTTTT. It encodes CASSELGDTGELFF.

V usage is TRBV27 and J usage is TRBJ2-2; D unresolved. CDR1 is MNHEY and CDR2 is SMNVEV in the germline V gene (reference sequence). Deletions cut 7 bases from V and 4 bases from J, with 13 bases between. This CDR3 is built from 14 residues. The CDR3 nucleotides are TGTGCCAGCATGCCGAGCAGCCTCACCGGGGAGCTGTTTTTT. It codes for CASMPSSLTGELFF.

The V call is TRBV25-1, the J call TRBJ2-1, with a tentative D call TRBD1 (6 bases). CDR1 is MGHDK, CDR2 SYGVNS, per germline. Trimming cost V 2 bases and J 7 bases, with 12 bases left between them. This CDR3 has 14 residues. As DNA, the CDR3 is TGTGCCAGCAGTGAACAGGGGATGGTAAATGAGCAGTTCTTC. Protein sequence: CASSEQGMVNEQFF.

The chain uses TRBV19 and TRBJ1-1; tentatively, D is TRBD1 (5 bases). The CDR3 totals 13 residues. The germline V gene encodes CDR1 LNHDA and CDR2 SQIVND (reference sequence). V was pared by 6 bases and J by 10 bases, with 18 bases between. The CDR3 DNA sequence: TGTGCCAGTAGGAAATGGGGCACTGGGGGAGCTTTCTTT. It specifies CASRKWGTGGAFF.

The chain uses TRBV10-1 and TRBJ1-5; no clear D. Trimming shortened V by 2 bases and J by 1 base, and 9 bases separated the two germline ends. The germline V gene encodes CDR1 WNHNN and CDR2 SYGVQD (reference sequence). There are 15 residues in the CDR3. CDR3 residues: CASSELTQSNQPQHF. The DNA for the CDR3 is TGCGCCAGCAGTGAGCTCACTCAGAGCAATCAGCCCCAGCATTTT.

J is TRBJ1-2 and V is TRBV6-6; 9 nucleotides line up with TRBD1. Germline-derived CDR1 and CDR2 are MNHNY and SVGAGI (reference sequence). The CDR3 contains 15 residues. The J segment lost 7 bases and the V segment lost 0 bases, leaving 6 bases of the junction unmatched. Here the CDR3 reads CASSYSLRDRAGYTF. The DNA of the CDR3 is TGTGCCAGCAGTTACTCTCTCCGGGACAGGGCTGGCTACACCTTC.

This clone was found once. The chain combines TRBV12-5 with TRBJ1-2; perhaps TRBD1 as D (6 bases). Deletions cut 4 bases from V and 3 bases from J, with 15 bases between. CDR3 length: 15 amino acids. The V gene's germline CDR1 is LGHNT and CDR2 FRNRAP. The CDR3 DNA follows: TGTGCTAGTGGTTCTAACCCCGGGACATACTATGGCTACACCTTC. This gives the protein CASGSNPGTYYGYTF.

This rearrangement joins TRBV27 to TRBJ1-6, with a possible D match to TRBD1 (5 bases). The V end lost 4 bases, the J end lost 0 bases, and 10 bases lay between the germline ends. CDR1 is MNHEY, CDR2 SMNVEV, per germline (reference sequence). This CDR3 has 16 amino acids. This CDR3 reads CASSSQGSSYNSPLHF. Written as DNA, the CDR3 is TGTGCCAGCAGTTCTCAGGGAAGCTCCTATAATTCACCCCTCCACTTT.

J is TRBJ2-6 and V is TRBV13; D is unresolved. Germline V gene data show CDR1 as PRHDT and CDR2 as FYEKMQ (reference sequence). This CDR3 comprises 15 residues. V was clipped by 4 bases and J by 3 bases, with 10 bases between them. The DNA of the CDR3 is TGTGCCAGCAGCTCCCGCGGCCATGGGGCCAACGTCCTGACTTTC. Protein: CASSSRGHGANVLTF.

V gene TRBV2 combines with J gene TRBJ2-2, with a tentative D call TRBD1 (5 bases). Looked up from germline, CDR1 is SNHLY and CDR2 is FYNNEI. The CDR3 extends over 12 amino acids. Trimming removed 6 bases at V and 7 bases at J, with 9 bases between. In DNA form, the CDR3 reads TGTGCCAGCAGCCCACAGGTCGGGGAGCTGTTTTTT. Translating it yields CASSPQVGELFF.

The chain uses TRBV5-1 and TRBJ2-5, with 7 bases matching TRBD2. The germline gives CDR1 SGHRS, CDR2 YFSETQ. Germline trimming cut 3 bases from V and 5 bases from J; bases unmatched to any gene: 4. CDR3 length: 13 amino acids. The DNA for the CDR3 is TGCGCCAGCAGCTCCGGACTAGATGAGACCCAGTACTTC. Its translation is CASSSGLDETQYF.

The rearrangement joins TRBV5-4 to TRBJ2-3; 7 nucleotides align to TRBD1. After removal of 4 bases from V and 0 bases from J, the junction contained 5 bases not matched to a gene. The CDR3 sequence is 15 residues long. The germline CDR1 and CDR2 sequences are SGHNT and YYREEE (reference sequence). CDR3 region: CASSTGTESTDTQYF. CDR3 nucleotide sequence: TGTGCCAGCAGCACAGGGACAGAGAGCACAGATACGCAGTATTTT.

This clone was found a few times. The rearrangement uses TRBV6-6 and TRBJ2-2, with no clear D. Trimming stripped 2 bases from V and 6 bases from J, with 4 bases between. This CDR3 has 12 amino acids. Germline V gives CDR1 MNHNY, CDR2 SVGAGI (reference sequence). The chain's CDR3 is CASSYEPGELFF. DNA of the CDR3: TGTGCCAGCAGTTACGAACCCGGGGAGCTGTTTTTT.

The V call is TRBV9, the J call TRBJ2-1; 7 bases are shared with TRBD2. CDR3 length: 16 residues. CDR1 SGDLS and CDR2 YYNGEE come from the germline V gene. The ends lost 0 bases at V and 3 bases at J; junction bases unmatched: 6. The CDR3 loop is CASSVGGREHYNEQFF. The DNA of the CDR3 is TGTGCCAGCAGCGTAGGAGGGCGGGAGCACTACAATGAGCAGTTCTTC.

This clone was found once. The chain has TRBV27 and TRBJ2-5, with TRBD2 matching over 13 bases. J gave up 5 bases and V 5 bases, and 11 bases lay outside the gene matches. Germline assignment: CDR1 MNHEY and CDR2 SMNVEV (reference sequence). There are 17 residues in the CDR3. The CDR3 loop is CASSPRTSGGRRETQYF. CDR3 nucleotide sequence: TGTGCCAGCAGTCCCCGGACTAGCGGGGGCCGGCGGGAGACCCAGTACTTC.

The V gene is TRBV7-6, the J gene TRBJ2-3, with 7 bases matching TRBD1. The CDR3 covers 15 residues. J lost 2 bases, V lost 5 bases, and 7 bases had no gene match. From germline, CDR1 is SGHVS and CDR2 FNYEAQ. The CDR3 bases are TGTGCCAGCAGCCCACGGACAGGACCCACAGATACGCAGTATTTT. Encoded protein: CASSPRTGPTDTQYF. Full variable domain (missing parts from reference TRBV7-6 and TRBJ2-3): GAGVSQSPRYKVTKRGQDVALRCDPISGHVSLYWYRQALGQGPEFLTYFNYEAQQDKSGLPNDRFSAERPEGSISTLTIQRTEQRDSAMYRCASSPRTGPTDTQYFGPGTRLTVL.

The chain is built from TRBV2 and TRBJ1-1; D may be TRBD1 (5 bases). The V gene's germline CDR1 is SNHLY and CDR2 FYNNEI. V lost 7 bases, J lost 1 base, and 16 bases lay in between. This CDR3 region has 15 residues. The CDR3 sequence: CASISGGEGNTEAFF. The CDR3 bases are TGTGCCAGCATTTCCGGGGGGGAAGGGAACACTGAAGCTTTCTTT.

The V call is TRBV29-1, the J call TRBJ2-3, with TRBD1 as a possible D gene (5 bases). Germline V gene lookup returns CDR1 SQVTM and CDR2 ANQGSEA. Trimming left V 7 bases short and J 2 bases short, with 13 bases between. The length of the CDR3 is 13 residues. CDR3 loop: CSGIRQNTDTQYF. The CDR3, as DNA: TGCAGCGGAATTCGACAGAACACAGATACGCAGTATTTT.

This rearrangement joins TRBV7-9 to TRBJ1-3; D gene ambiguous. V was pared by 0 bases and J by 1 base, with 1 base between. Germline V CDR1 and CDR2: SEHNR, FQNEAQ (reference sequence). The length of the CDR3 is 13 residues. The CDR3 coding sequence is TGTGCCAGCAGCTTAGCGTCTGGAAACACCATATATTTT. It encodes CASSLASGNTIYF.